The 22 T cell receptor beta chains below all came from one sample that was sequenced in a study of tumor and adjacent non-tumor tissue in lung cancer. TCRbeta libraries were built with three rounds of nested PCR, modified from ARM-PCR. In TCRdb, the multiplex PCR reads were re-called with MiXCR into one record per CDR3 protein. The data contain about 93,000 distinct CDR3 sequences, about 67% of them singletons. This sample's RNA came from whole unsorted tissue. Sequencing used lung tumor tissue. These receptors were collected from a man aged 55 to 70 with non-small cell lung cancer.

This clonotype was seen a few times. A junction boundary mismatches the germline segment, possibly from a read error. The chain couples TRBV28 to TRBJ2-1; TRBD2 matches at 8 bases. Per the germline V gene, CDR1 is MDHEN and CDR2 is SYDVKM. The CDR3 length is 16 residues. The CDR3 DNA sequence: TGTGCCGGCAGTTCATTCGGAGCGGGAGTTTTTGGTGAGCAGTTCTTC. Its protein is CAGSSFGAGVFGEQFF.

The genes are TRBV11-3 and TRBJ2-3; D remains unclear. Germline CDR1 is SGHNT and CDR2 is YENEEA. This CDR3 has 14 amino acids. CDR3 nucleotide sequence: TGTGACAGTAGCTTAGTCGGCTACACTGATACGCAGTATTTT. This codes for CDSSLVGYTDTQYF.

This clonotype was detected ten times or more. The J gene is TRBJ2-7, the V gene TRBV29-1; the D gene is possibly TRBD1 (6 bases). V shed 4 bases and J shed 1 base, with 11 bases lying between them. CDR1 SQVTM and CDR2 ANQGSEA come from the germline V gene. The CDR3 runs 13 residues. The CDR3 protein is CSVVRTASYEQYF. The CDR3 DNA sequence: TGCAGCGTTGTACGGACAGCGTCCTACGAGCAGTACTTC.

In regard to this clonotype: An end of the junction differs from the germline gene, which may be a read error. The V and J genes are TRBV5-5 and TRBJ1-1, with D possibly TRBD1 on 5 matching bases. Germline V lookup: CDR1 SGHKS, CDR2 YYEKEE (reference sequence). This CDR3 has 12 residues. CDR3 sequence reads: CVSSAAGFEAFF. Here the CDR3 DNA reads TGTGTCAGCAGCGCGGCAGGGTTTGAAGCTTTCTTT.

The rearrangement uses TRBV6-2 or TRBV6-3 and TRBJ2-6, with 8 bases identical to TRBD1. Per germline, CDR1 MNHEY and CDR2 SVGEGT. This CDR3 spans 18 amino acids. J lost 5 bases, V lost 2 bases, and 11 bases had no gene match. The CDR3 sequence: CASSYTLGQGSRANVLTF. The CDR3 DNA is TGTGCCAGCAGTTACACTCTTGGACAGGGTTCTCGGGCCAACGTCCTGACTTTC.

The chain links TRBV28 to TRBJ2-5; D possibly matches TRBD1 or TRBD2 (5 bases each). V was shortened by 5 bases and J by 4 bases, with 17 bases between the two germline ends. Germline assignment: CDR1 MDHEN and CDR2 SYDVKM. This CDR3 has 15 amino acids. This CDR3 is CASSLTGRSVETQYF. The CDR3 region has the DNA TGTGCCAGCAGTCTAACGGGACGGTCCGTAGAGACCCAGTACTTC.

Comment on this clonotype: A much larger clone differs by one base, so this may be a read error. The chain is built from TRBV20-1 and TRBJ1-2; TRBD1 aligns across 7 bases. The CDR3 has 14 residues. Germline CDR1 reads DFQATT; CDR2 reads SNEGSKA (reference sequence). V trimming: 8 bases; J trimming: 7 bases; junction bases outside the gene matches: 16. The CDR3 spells CSTPAKGAFSGYTF. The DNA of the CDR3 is TGCAGTACCCCCGCGAAGGGGGCTTTCTCTGGCTACACCTTC.

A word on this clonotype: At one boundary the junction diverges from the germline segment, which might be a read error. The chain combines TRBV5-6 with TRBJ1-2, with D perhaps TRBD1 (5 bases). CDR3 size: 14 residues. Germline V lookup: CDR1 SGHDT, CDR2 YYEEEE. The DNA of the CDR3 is TGTGCCAGCCGCACCGTGGGGCAGAACTATGGGTACACCTTC. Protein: CASRTVGQNYGYTF.

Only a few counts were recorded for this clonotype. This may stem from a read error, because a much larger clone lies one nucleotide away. The CDR3 is CSVARTEASF. DNA of the CDR3: TGCAGCGTTGCGAGGACTGAAGCTTCCTTT. The V gene is TRBV29-1, the J gene TRBJ1-1; D ambiguous. Per germline, CDR1 SQVTM and CDR2 ANQGSEA. The CDR3 sequence is 10 residues long.

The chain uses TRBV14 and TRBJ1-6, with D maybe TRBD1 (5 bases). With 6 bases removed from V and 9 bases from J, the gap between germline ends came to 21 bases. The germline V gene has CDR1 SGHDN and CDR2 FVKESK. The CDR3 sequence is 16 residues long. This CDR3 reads CASSHLFEGDSSPLHF. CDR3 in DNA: TGTGCCAGCAGTCACCTATTCGAAGGGGATAGTTCACCCCTCCACTTT. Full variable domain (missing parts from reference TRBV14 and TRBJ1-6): EAGVTQFPSHSVIEKGQTVTLRCDPISGHDNLYWYRRVMGKEIKFLLHFVKESKQDESGMPNNRFLAERTGGTYSTLKVQPAELEDSGVYFCASSHLFEGDSSPLHFGNGTRLTVT.

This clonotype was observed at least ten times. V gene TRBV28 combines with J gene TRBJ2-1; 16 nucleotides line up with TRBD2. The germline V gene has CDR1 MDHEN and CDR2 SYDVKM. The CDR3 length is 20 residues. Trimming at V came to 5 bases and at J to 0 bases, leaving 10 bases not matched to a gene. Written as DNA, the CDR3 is TGTGCCAGCAGTATGCTACCGGGACTAGCGGGAGGGTCCTCCTACAATGAGCAGTTCTTC. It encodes CASSMLPGLAGGSSYNEQFF.

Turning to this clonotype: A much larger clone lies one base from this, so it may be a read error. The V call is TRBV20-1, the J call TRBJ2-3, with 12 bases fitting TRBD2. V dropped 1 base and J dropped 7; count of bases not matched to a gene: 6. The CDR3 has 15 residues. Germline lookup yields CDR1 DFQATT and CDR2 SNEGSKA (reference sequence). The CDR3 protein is CSARVASGGANTQYF. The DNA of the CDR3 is TGCAGTGCTAGAGTCGCTAGCGGGGGGGCAAATACGCAGTATTTT.

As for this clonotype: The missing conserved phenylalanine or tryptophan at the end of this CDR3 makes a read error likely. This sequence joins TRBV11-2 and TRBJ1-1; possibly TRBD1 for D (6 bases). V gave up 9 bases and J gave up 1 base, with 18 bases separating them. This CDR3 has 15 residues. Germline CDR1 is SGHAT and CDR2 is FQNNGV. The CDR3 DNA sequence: TGTGCCAGTAGCCCTAGGGGGGGGGAGAACACTGAAGCTTTCAGT. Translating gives CASSPRGGENTEAFS.

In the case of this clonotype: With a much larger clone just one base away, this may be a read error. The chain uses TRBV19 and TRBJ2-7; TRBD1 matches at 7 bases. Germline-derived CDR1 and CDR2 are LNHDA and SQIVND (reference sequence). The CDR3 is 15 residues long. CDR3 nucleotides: TGTGCCACTAGTATAGCCCACAGGGGCAGGTACGAGCAGTACTTC. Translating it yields CATSIAHRGRYEQYF.

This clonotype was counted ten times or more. Written as DNA, the CDR3 is TGTGCCAGTAGGGGGTGGCAAGAGACCCAGTACTTC. The encoded protein is CASRGWQETQYF. The V call is TRBV25-1, the J call TRBJ2-5; maybe TRBD1 (6 bases). The ends were cut back, 9 bases at V and 2 bases at J, with 10 bases in the middle. CDR3 length equals 12 residues. CDR1 is MGHDK and CDR2 is SYGVNS in the germline V gene.

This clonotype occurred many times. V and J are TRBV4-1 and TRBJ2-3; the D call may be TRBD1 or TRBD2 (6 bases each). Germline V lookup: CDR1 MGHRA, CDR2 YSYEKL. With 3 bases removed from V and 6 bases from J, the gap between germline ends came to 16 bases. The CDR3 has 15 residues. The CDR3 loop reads CASSQTRGRADTQYF. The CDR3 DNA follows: TGCGCCAGCAGCCAGACACGGGGGCGCGCGGATACGCAGTATTTT.

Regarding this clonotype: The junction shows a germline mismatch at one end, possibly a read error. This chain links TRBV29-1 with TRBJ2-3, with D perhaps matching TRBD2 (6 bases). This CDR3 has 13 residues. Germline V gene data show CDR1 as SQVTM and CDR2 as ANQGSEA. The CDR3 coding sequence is TGCAGCGTTGGGACTAACGGATCAGATACACAGTATTTT. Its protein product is CSVGTNGSDTQYF.

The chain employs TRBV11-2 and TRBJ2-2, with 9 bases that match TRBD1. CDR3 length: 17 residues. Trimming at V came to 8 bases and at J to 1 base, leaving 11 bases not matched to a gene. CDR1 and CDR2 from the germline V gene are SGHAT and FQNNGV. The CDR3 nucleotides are TGTGCCAGCCTCCGGGACAGGGCATTGATGAACACCGGGGAGCTGTTTTTT. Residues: CASLRDRALMNTGELFF.

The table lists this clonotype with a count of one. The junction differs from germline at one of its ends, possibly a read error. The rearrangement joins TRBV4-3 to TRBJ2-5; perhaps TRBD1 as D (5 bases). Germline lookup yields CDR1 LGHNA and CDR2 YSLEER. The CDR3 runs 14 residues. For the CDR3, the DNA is TGCGCCAGCAGCCAAGTCACAGGCCAAGAGACCCAGTATTTC. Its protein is CASSQVTGQETQYF.

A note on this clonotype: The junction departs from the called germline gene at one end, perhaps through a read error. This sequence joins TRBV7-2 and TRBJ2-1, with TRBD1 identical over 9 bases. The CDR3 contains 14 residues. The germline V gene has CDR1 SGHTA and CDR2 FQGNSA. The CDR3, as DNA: TGTGCCAGCAGCCGCCCGGGACAGGGCTACGAGCAGCTCTTC. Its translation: CASSRPGQGYEQLF.

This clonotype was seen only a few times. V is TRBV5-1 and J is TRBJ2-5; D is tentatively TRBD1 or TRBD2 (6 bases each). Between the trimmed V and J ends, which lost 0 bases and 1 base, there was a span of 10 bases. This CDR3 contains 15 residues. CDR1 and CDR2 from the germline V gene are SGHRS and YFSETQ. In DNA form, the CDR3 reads TGCGCCAGCAGCTTGGGTCCGGGGGCCCAAGAGACCCAGTACTTC. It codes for CASSLGPGAQETQYF.

CDR3 region: CASSFAGRADQKLFF. As DNA, the CDR3 is TGTGCCAGCAGCTTTGCTGGCAGGGCGGATCAAAAACTGTTTTTT. The chain carries TRBV5-4 and TRBJ1-4, with D perhaps TRBD1 (5 bases). Germline V gives CDR1 SGHNT, CDR2 YYREEE (reference sequence). The CDR3 extends over 15 amino acids. Trimming stripped 2 bases from V and 9 bases from J, with 17 bases between.